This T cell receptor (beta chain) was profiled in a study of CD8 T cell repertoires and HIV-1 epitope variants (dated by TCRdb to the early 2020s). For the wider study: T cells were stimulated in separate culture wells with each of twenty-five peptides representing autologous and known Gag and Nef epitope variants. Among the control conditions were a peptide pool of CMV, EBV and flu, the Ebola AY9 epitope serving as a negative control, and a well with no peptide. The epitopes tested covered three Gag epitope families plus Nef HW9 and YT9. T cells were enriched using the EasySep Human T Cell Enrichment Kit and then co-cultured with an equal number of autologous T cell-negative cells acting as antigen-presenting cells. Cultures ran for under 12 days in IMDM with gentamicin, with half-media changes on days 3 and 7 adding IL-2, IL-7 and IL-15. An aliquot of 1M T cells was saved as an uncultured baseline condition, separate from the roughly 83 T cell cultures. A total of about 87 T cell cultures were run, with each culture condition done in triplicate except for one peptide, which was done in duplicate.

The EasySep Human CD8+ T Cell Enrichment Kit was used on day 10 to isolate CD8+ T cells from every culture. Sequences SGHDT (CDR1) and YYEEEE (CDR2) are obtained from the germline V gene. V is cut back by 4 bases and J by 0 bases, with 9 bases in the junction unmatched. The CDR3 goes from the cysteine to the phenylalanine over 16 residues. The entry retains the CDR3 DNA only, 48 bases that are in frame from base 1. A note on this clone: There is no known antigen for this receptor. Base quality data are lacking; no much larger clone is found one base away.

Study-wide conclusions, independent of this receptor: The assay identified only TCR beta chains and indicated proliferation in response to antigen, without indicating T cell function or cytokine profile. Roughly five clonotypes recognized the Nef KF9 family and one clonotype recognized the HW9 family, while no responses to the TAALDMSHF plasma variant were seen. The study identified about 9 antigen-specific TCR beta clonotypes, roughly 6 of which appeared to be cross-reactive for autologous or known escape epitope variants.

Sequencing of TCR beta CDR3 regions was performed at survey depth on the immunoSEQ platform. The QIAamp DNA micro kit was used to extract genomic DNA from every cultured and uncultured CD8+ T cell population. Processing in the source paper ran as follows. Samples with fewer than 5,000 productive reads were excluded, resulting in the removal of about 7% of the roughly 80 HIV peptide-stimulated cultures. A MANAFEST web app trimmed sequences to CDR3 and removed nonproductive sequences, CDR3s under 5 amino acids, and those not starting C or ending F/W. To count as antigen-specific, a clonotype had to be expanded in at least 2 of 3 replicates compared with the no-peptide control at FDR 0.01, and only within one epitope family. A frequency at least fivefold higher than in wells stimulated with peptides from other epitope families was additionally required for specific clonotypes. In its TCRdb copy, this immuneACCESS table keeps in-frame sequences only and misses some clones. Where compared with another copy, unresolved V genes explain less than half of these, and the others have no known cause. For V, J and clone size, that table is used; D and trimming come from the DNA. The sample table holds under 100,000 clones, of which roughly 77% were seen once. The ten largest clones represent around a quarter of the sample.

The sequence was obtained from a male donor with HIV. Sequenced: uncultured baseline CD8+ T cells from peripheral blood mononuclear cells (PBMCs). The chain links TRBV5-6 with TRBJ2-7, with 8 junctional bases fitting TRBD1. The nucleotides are TGTGCCAGCAGCCCTACCACAGGGGGGAGCTCCTACGAGCAGTACTTC. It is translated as CASSPTTGGSSYEQYF.